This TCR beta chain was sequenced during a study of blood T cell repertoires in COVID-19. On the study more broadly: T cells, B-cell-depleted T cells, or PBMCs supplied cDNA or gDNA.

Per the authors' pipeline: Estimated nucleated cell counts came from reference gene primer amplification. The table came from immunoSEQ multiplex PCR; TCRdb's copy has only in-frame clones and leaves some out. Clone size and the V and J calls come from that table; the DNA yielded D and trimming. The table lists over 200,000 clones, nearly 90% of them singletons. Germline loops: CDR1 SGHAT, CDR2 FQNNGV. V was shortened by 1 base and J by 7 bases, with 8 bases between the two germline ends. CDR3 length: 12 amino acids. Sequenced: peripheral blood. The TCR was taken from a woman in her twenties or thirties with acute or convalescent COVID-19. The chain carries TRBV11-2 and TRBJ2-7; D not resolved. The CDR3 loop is CASSLGGREQYF. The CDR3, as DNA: TGTGCCAGCAGCTTAGGAGGTCGGGAGCAGTACTTC.